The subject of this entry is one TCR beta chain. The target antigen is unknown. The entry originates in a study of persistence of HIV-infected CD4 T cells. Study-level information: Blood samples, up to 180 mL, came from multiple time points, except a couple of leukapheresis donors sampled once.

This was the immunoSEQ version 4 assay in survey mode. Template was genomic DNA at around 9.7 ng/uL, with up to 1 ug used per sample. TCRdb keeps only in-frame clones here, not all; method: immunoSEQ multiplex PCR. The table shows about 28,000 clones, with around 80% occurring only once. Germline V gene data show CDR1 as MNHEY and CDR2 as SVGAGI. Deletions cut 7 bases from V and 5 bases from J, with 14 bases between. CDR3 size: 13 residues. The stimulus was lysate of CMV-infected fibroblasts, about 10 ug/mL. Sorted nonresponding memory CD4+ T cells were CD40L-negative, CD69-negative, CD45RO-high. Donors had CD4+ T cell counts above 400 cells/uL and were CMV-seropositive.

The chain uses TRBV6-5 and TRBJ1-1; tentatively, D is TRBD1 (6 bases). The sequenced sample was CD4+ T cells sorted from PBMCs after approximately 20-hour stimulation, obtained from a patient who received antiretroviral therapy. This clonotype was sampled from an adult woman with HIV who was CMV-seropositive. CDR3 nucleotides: TGTGCCAGCACTAAAGGGGGTTGGACTGAAGCTTTCTTT. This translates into CASTKGGWTEAFF.